The entry below describes one T cell receptor beta chain. Its antigen target is currently unknown. Qualities for individual bases were not recorded, and no much larger clone is one base off. This entry comes from a study of blood T cells in healthy people across ages (dated by TCRdb to between 2014 and 2017). With respect to the entire study: Template switching captured roughly one uniquely barcoded TCR beta cDNA molecule per two T cells in model experiments. Age-related changes in TCR beta repertoire diversity were measured in the study by deep sequencing normalized with unique cDNA molecular identifiers. Four age groups were formed from the donors: young (average 16 years), middle-aged (approximately 40), aged (about 62) and long-lived (approximately 80). To avoid experimental bias, donors of different ages were distributed randomly across sequencing lanes. The study analyzed two additional independent replicas of 1 million unique cDNA reads from the same blood draw for two donors, one aged 18 to 29 and one aged 80 or older. Here is what the overall study found, with its caveats: The long-lived group showed more naive CD4+ T cells, fewer expanded clones and increased TCR diversity than the aged group, suggesting age selection. A strong correlation was found between observed TCR beta diversity and the percentage of naive T cells measured by flow cytometry. Observed TCR beta diversity per million T cells fell roughly linearly with age, and a significant reduction was already apparent by age roughly 41. Total diversity estimates from one million sequenced T cells were considered lower bounds and underestimates. Because profiling used bulk unsorted PBMCs, naive and antigen-experienced compartments could not be compared conclusively. Because donor CMV infection status was unknown, age-related changes in expanded clonotypes were potentially confounded.

Systemically healthy Caucasian individuals from Russia, roughly 40 in total and aged roughly 6 to 95 years, were included as donors. Roughly 10 milliliters of peripheral blood were collected from each donor into EDTA-treated Vacutainer tubes. PBMCs were isolated by Ficoll-Paque density-gradient centrifugation, with at least 7 million obtained per sample. Total RNA was extracted from PBMCs with Trizol reagent, with at least 5 micrograms obtained per sample. For every donor, an aliquot of PBMCs went through flow cytometry to measure the percentages of naive CD45RAhigh/CD27high T cells. Receptor libraries were prepared by 5' RACE. Sequencing used an Illumina HiSeq 2500. A second PCR of roughly 7 to 11 cycles was run with a J-beta primer mix and a sample-barcoded 5' primer. A template-switch 5' adaptor carrying 12 random nucleotides introduced a unique molecular identifier onto each TCR beta cDNA molecule. Each sample yielded at least 2.5 million CDR3-containing paired-end reads. First-strand cDNA synthesis was performed from all RNA using the Mint cDNA synthesis kit, with priming by a TRBC-specific oligonucleotide. Following uracil-DNA glycosylase treatment, a first 18-cycle PCR with universal primers M1SS and BC2_uni_R was performed on all cDNA. The published analysis was carried out like this. For normalization, 1 million high-quality reads, each with a distinct molecular identifier, were randomly selected from each sample. Instead of being binned into consensus sequences, reads with shared molecular identifiers were discarded. CDR3 identification, clonotype clustering and error correction used MiTCR with a Q25 quality threshold and the strictest error-elimination algorithm. A nonparametric unseen species model with Euler transformation was used to estimate lower-bound total TCR beta diversity. TCRdb's own reprocessing of the public reads used fastp at Q25 and MiXCR and kept productive beta chains. Rows with one shared CDR3 protein collapse into an entry with the most common genes and DNA. For this entry, the V and J calls and clone size follow TCRdb and not the study's own pipeline. Recorded for this sample are some 1.4 million distinct CDR3 sequences; approximately 42% of them occurred a single time. Approximately 7.9% of the sample is in the top ten clones.

The source of this sequence is a woman between 18 and 29 years old in good health. Sample: blood.

The nucleotide sequence reads TGTGCCAGCAGTTTAAGAGGACAGGGAGAGGACGAGCAGTACTTC. This encodes CASSLRGQGEDEQYF. The chain is encoded by TRBV27 joined to TRBJ2-4; 8 nucleotides in the junction match TRBD1. The J call is uncertain, as TRBJ2-7 better fits the DNA end. Taken from cysteine to phenylalanine, the CDR3 has 15 residues. The entry retains the CDR3 DNA only, 45 bases that are in frame from base 1. The germline V gene (reference sequence) provides CDR1 MNHEY and CDR2 SMNVEV.